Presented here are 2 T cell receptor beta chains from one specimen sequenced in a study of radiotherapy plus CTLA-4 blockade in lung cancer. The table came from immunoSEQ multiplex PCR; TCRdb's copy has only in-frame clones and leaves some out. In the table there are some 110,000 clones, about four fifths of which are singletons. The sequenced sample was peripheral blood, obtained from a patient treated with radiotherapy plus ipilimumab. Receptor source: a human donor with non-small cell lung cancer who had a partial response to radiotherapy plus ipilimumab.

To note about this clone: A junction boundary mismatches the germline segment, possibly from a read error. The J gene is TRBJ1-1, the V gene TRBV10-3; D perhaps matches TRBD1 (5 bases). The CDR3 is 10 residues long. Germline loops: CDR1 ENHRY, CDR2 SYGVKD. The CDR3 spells CAISESGAIF. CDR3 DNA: TGTGCCATCAGTGAGTCAGGGGCGATCTTT.

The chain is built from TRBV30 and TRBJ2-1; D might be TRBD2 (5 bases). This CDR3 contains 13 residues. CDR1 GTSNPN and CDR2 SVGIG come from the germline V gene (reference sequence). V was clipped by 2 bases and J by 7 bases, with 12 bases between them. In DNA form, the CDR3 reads TGTGCCTGGAGTATTAGCGTGGGGAATGAGCAGTTCTTC. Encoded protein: CAWSISVGNEQFF.